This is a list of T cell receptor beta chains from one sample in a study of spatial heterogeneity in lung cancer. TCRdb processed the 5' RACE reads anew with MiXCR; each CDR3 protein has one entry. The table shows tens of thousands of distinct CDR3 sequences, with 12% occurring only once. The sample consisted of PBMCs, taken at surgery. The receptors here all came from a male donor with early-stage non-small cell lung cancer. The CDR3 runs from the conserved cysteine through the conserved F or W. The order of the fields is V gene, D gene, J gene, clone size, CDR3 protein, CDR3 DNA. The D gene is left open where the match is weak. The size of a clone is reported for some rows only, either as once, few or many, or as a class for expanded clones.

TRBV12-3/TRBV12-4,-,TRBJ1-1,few,CASSQGGTNTEAFF,TGTGCCAGCAGTCAAGGGGGAACGAACACTGAAGCTTTCTTT
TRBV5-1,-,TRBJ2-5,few,CASSLEASMVETQYF,TGCGCCAGCAGCTTGGAGGCATCGATGGTAGAGACCCAGTACTTC
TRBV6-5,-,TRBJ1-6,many,CASRPDRDNSPLHF,TGTGCCAGCAGACCGGACCGGGATAATTCACCCCTCCACTTT
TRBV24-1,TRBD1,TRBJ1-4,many,CATSESGTAGEKLFF,TGTGCCACCAGTGAGTCAGGGACAGCCGGTGAAAAACTGTTTTTT
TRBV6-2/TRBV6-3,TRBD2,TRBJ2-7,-,CASSRSTSGIIYEQYF,TGTGCCAGCAGTCGTTCGACTAGCGGGATAATCTACGAGCAGTACTTC
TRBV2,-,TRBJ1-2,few,CASSPHGGDGIYGYTF,TGTGCCAGCAGTCCCCACGGGGGGGACGGCATCTATGGCTACACCTTC
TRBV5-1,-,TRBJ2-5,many,CASSLLAGRGETQYF,TGCGCCAGCAGCTTGCTTGCAGGGCGGGGAGAGACCCAGTACTTC
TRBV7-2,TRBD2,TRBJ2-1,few,CASSLVWTSTNEQFF,TGTGCCAGCAGCTTAGTATGGACTAGCACCAATGAGCAGTTCTTC
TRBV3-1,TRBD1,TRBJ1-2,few,CASSQLPGQANPYGYTF,TGTGCCAGCAGCCAACTACCAGGACAGGCGAATCCCTATGGCTACACCTTC
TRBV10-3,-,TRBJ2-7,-,CARRWEDPYEQYF,TGTGCCAGGAGGTGGGAGGACCCCTACGAGCAGTACTTC